Listed below are T cell receptor beta chains from one sample, sequenced in a study of blood T cell repertoires in COVID-19. Produced via immunoSEQ multiplex PCR; TCRdb's table is partial and in-frame only. The sample includes 95,000 to 100,000 clones, 81% of them seen just once. The material sequenced was peripheral blood. The receptors derive from a woman older than 75 with acute or convalescent COVID-19. The CDR3 runs from the conserved cysteine through the conserved F or W. Fields, in order: clone size, D gene, J gene, V gene, CDR3 protein, CDR3 DNA. A D gene is named only where the DNA matches it firmly. Some rows mark clone size as missing; the rest say once, few, many or name a class of expanded clone.

>NA|NA|TRBJ2-1|TRBV29-1
CSVESPGMAYNEQFF
TGCAGCGTTGAAAGTCCCGGTATGGCCTACAATGAGCAGTTCTTC
>NA|TRBD1|TRBJ1-2|TRBV18
CASSPRQGLEGYTF
TGTGCCAGCTCACCTCGACAGGGATTGGAGGGCTACACCTTC
>few|TRBD1|TRBJ1-3|TRBV6-5
CASSYSLGTAGNTIYF
TGTGCCAGCAGTTACTCGTTGGGGACAGCTGGAAACACCATATATTTT
>once|NA|TRBJ1-6|TRBV10-3
CAIAGTGSPLHF
TGTGCCATCGCGGGGACGGGATCACCCCTCCACTTT
>few|TRBD1|TRBJ1-1|TRBV7-9
CASSLRPTGGDTEAFF
TGTGCCAGCAGCTTACGGCCTACAGGGGGTGACACTGAAGCTTTCTTT
>NA|NA|TRBJ1-2|TRBV12-3/TRBV12-4
CASHQGPNYGYTF
TGTGCCAGCCACCAGGGTCCTAACTATGGCTACACCTTC
>NA|TRBD2|TRBJ2-7|TRBV28
CASSTGGTIHEQYF
TGTGCCAGCAGTACTGGGGGGACTATCCACGAGCAGTACTTC
>NA|NA|TRBJ2-4|TRBV28
CASSPARGQNIQYF
TGTGCCAGCTCTCCCGCCAGGGGACAAAACATTCAGTACTTC
>few|TRBD1|TRBJ1-4|TRBV7-2
CASSLGDRVGKLFF
TGTGCCAGCAGCTTAGGGGACAGGGTTGGAAAACTGTTTTTT
>once|TRBD2|TRBJ2-2|TRBV11-3
CASRGLAGREPGELFF
TGTGCCAGCAGAGGACTAGCGGGACGGGAGCCCGGGGAGCTGTTTTTT
>NA|NA|TRBJ2-3|TRBV18
CASSPVVADTDTQYF
TGTGCCAGCTCACCAGTTGTAGCGGACACAGATACGCAGTATTTT
>NA|TRBD1|TRBJ1-2|TRBV18
CASSPGQIYGYTF
TGTGCCAGCTCACCGGGACAGATATATGGCTACACCTTC
>NA|NA|TRBJ2-5|TRBV5-6
CASNLRGRGETQYF
TGTGCCAGCAACCTTAGGGGCAGGGGAGAGACCCAGTACTTC
>once|TRBD1|TRBJ2-1|TRBV6-5
CASSYEQGVGYEQFF
TGTGCCAGCAGTTATGAACAGGGGGTTGGATATGAGCAGTTCTTC
>once|NA|TRBJ1-6|TRBV19
CASIPRRNSHYNSPLHF
TGTGCCAGTATTCCCCGCCGGAACAGCCACTATAATTCACCCCTCCACTTT
>few|NA|TRBJ1-2|TRBV19
CASTSSRGRTRVNYGYTF
TGTGCCAGTACCTCTTCTAGGGGCCGGACCAGGGTTAACTATGGCTACACCTTC
>NA|TRBD1|TRBJ1-5|TRBV6-5
CASGTGTVVGQPQHF
TGTGCCAGCGGAACCGGGACAGTTGTAGGTCAGCCCCAGCATTTT
>NA|NA|TRBJ2-3|TRBV5-8
CASSLERATDTQYF
TGTGCCAGCAGCTTGGAGCGGGCCACAGATACGCAGTATTTT
>NA|NA|TRBJ1-2|TRBV28
CASSPDSYGYTF
TGTGCCAGCAGTCCTGACAGCTATGGCTACACCTTC
>NA|NA|TRBJ1-6|TRBV5-6
CASSLLQGSSPLHF
TGTGCCAGCAGCTTGCTGCAGGGAAGTTCACCCCTCCACTTT
>NA|NA|TRBJ1-6|TRBV18
CASSGWDTNSPLHF
TGTGCCAGCTCCGGCTGGGACACTAATTCACCCCTCCACTTT
>NA|TRBD1|TRBJ2-2|TRBV5-8
CASSPGQVNTGELFF
TGTGCCAGCAGCCCGGGACAGGTGAACACCGGGGAGCTGTTTTTT
>NA|TRBD1|TRBJ2-7|TRBV5-6
CASSFRDRLYEQYF
TGTGCCAGCAGCTTCCGGGACAGGCTCTACGAGCAGTACTTC
>NA|TRBD1|TRBJ2-5|TRBV11-1
CASSAGTVQETQYF
TGTGCCAGCAGCGCCGGGACAGTCCAAGAGACCCAGTACTTC
>NA|NA|TRBJ1-2|TRBV28
CASSYGDTNYGYTF
TGTGCCAGCAGTTACGGGGACACTAACTATGGCTACACCTTC
>NA|TRBD1|TRBJ1-1|TRBV6-5
CASTNRGNTEAFF
TGTGCCAGCACCAACAGGGGGAACACTGAAGCTTTCTTT
>NA|TRBD2|TRBJ2-5|TRBV9
CASSVLAGVPGETQYF
TGTGCCAGCAGCGTTTTAGCGGGGGTACCAGGAGAGACCCAGTACTTC
>NA|TRBD1|TRBJ1-4|TRBV7-2
CASSGGGTGLEKLFF
TGTGCCAGCAGCGGAGGGGGGACAGGGCTTGAAAAACTGTTTTTT
>NA|NA|TRBJ1-2|TRBV24-1
CATSPSTGNYGYTF
TGTGCCACCAGTCCCTCTACAGGGAACTATGGCTACACCTTC
>few|NA|TRBJ2-5|TRBV7-9
CASSLGQPAPRETQYF
TGTGCCAGCAGCTTAGGACAGCCAGCTCCTCGGGAGACCCAGTACTTC
>NA|NA|TRBJ1-1|TRBV5-4
CASSTREGTEAFF
TGTGCCAGCAGTACCCGGGAGGGCACTGAAGCTTTCTTT
>NA|NA|TRBJ1-5|TRBV27
CASSPQGSNQPQHF
TGTGCCAGCAGTCCTCAGGGGAGTAATCAGCCCCAGCATTTT
>NA|NA|TRBJ1-1|TRBV27
CASSPRQVNTEAFF
TGTGCCAGCAGTCCCCGACAGGTGAACACTGAAGCTTTCTTT
>NA|NA|TRBJ2-5|TRBV24-1
CAPKTGPQGETQYF
TGTGCCCCCAAAACAGGGCCGCAGGGAGAGACCCAGTACTTC
>NA|NA|TRBJ2-2|TRBV7-9
CASSPTSWTNTGELFF
TGTGCCAGCAGCCCCACGTCATGGACAAACACCGGGGAGCTGTTTTTT
>NA|TRBD1|TRBJ2-2|TRBV24-1
CATTSGGQGNTGELFF
TGTGCCACCACTTCGGGCGGACAGGGTAACACCGGGGAGCTGTTTTTT
>NA|TRBD1|TRBJ1-4|TRBV5-1
CASSSWGQGSTNEKLFF
TGCGCCAGCAGCAGTTGGGGACAGGGTTCAACTAATGAAAAACTGTTTTTT
>few|TRBD1|TRBJ1-1|TRBV7-9
CASSLAAGGTEAFF
TGTGCCAGCAGCTTAGCAGCAGGGGGCACTGAAGCTTTCTTT
>NA|NA|TRBJ1-3|TRBV19
CATGAGNTIYF
TGTGCCACGGGTGCTGGAAACACCATATATTTT
>NA|NA|TRBJ1-5|TRBV2
CASSVSGRNQPQHF
TGTGCCAGCAGTGTCTCGGGTCGCAATCAGCCCCAGCATTTT
>once|TRBD1|TRBJ2-3|TRBV28
CASDLGQGALGTDTQYF
TGTGCCAGCGACCTCGGACAGGGGGCTTTGGGAACAGATACGCAGTATTTT
>NA|NA|TRBJ2-4|TRBV14
CASSPADWDIQYF
TGTGCCAGCAGCCCCGCGGACTGGGACATTCAGTACTTC
>NA|NA|TRBJ2-4|TRBV28
CASSNFGPARDKNIQYF
TGTGCCAGCAGTAATTTTGGGCCAGCAAGAGACAAAAACATTCAGTACTTC
>NA|NA|TRBJ1-2|TRBV12-3/TRBV12-4
CASKVPGFYGYTF
TGTGCCAGCAAGGTTCCGGGTTTCTATGGCTACACCTTC
>NA|TRBD1|TRBJ1-5|TRBV29-1
CSGKGQGLNNQPQHF
TGCAGCGGTAAGGGACAGGGGTTAAACAATCAGCCCCAGCATTTT
>few|NA|TRBJ2-1|TRBV5-1
CASSLDLENNEQFF
TGCGCCAGCAGCTTGGACCTAGAAAACAATGAGCAGTTCTTC
>few|TRBD1|TRBJ1-2|TRBV6-2/TRBV6-3
CASSRRDSNYGYTF
TGTGCCAGCAGCCGCCGGGACAGTAACTATGGCTACACCTTC
>NA|NA|TRBJ2-2|TRBV18
CASGIGGNTGELFF
TGTGCCAGCGGCATAGGGGGAAACACCGGGGAGCTGTTTTTT
>NA|TRBD1|TRBJ2-7|TRBV6-5
CASRGTGVPNEQYF
TGTGCCAGCAGGGGGACAGGAGTTCCTAACGAGCAGTACTTC
>NA|NA|TRBJ2-1|TRBV9
CASGGLGNEQFF
TGTGCCAGTGGGGGCCTGGGTAATGAGCAGTTCTTC
>NA|NA|TRBJ1-5|TRBV28
CASSPRQHSQHF
TGTGCCAGCAGTCCCCGACAGCATTCCCAGCATTTT
>NA|NA|TRBJ1-2|TRBV6-6
CASNRGGMRTGNYGYTF
TGTGCCAGCAATCGCGGGGGGATGCGGACGGGGAACTATGGCTACACCTTC
>NA|TRBD2|TRBJ2-4|TRBV28
CASSPGLAGVKNIQYF
TGTGCCAGCAGTCCGGGACTAGCGGGGGTCAAAAACATTCAGTACTTC
>NA|TRBD1|TRBJ2-7|TRBV7-2
CASSRSGGQGEQYF
TGTGCCAGCAGCCGCTCAGGGGGCCAGGGCGAGCAGTACTTC
>NA|NA|TRBJ2-5|TRBV5-8
CASSPRPARYQETQYF
TGTGCCAGCAGCCCCCGCCCAGCCAGGTACCAAGAGACCCAGTACTTC